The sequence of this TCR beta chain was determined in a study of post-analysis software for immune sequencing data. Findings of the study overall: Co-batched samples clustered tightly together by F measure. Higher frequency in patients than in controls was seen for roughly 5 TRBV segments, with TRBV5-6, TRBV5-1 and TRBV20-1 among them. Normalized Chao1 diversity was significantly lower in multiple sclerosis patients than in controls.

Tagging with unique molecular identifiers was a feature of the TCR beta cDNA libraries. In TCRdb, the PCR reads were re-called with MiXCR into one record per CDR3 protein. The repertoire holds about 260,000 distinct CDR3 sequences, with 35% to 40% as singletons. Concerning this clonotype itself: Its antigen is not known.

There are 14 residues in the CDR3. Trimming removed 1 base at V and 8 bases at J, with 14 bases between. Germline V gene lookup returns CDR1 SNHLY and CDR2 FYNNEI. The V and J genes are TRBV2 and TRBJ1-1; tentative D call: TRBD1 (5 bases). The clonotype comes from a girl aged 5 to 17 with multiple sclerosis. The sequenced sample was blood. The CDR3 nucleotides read TGTGCCAGCAGTGAAGTTGGTAGGGGACGGGAAGCTTTCTTT. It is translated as CASSEVGRGREAFF. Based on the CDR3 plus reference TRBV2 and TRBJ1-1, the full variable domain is EPEVTQTPSHQVTQMGQEVILRCVPISNHLYFYWYRQILGQKVEFLVSFYNNEISEKSEIFDDQFSVERPDGSNFTLKIRSTKLEDSAMYFCASSEVGRGREAFFGQGTRLTVV.